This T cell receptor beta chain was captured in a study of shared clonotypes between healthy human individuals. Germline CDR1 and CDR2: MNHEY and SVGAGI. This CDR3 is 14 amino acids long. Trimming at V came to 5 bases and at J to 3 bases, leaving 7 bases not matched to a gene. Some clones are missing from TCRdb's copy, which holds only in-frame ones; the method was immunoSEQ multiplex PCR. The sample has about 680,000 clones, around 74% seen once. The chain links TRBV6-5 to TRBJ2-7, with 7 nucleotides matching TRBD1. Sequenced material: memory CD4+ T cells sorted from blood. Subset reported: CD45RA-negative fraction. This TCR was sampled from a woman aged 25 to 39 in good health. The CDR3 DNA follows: TGTGCCAGCAGTAAATCCGGGGACAGCTACGAGCAGTACTTC. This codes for CASSKSGDSYEQYF.